Reported below is one T cell receptor (beta chain). V shed 5 bases and J shed 5 bases, with 13 bases lying between them. The length of the CDR3 is 13 residues. CDR1 is SGHTA, CDR2 FQGNSA, per germline. This entry is derived from a study of radiotherapy plus CTLA-4 blockade in lung cancer. Sequencing was performed with immunoSEQ multiplex PCR; in TCRdb, only in-frame clones are kept and a portion is missing. Of 43,000 or so clones in the sample, around 63% were seen once. The rearrangement uses TRBV7-2 and TRBJ2-7, with D perhaps matching TRBD1 (6 bases). Material: peripheral blood, obtained from a patient treated with radiotherapy plus ipilimumab. The TCR was taken from a human donor with non-small cell lung cancer who had a partial response to radiotherapy plus ipilimumab. In DNA form, the CDR3 reads TGTGCCAGCAGCCCCGGACAGCTCGACGAGCAGTACTTC. Translation: CASSPGQLDEQYF.